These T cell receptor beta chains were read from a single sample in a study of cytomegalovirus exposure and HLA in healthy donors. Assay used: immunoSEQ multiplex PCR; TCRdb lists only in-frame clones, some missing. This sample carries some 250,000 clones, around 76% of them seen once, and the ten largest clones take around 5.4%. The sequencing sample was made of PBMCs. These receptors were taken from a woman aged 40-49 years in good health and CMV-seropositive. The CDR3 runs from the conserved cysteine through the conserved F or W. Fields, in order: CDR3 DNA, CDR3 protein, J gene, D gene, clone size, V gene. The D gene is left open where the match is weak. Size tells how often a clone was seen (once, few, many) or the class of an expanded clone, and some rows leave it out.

TGTGCCAGCTCCCTCGGACTAGCGCCCACCGGGGAGCTGTTTTTT CASSLGLAPTGELFF TRBJ2-2 TRBD2 - TRBV18
TGTGCCAGCAGCCCACTAGCGGGAGCGGGCACCGGGGAGCTGTTTTTT CASSPLAGAGTGELFF TRBJ2-2 TRBD2 - TRBV7-3
TGTGCCAGCAGCGTATCCCCCGGGTCGGGCACCGGGGAGCTGTTTTTT CASSVSPGSGTGELFF TRBJ2-2 - - TRBV9
TGTTCCAGCTACAAGAGCGAGAACACTGAAGCTTTCTTT CSSYKSENTEAFF TRBJ1-1 - - TRBV7-9
TGTGCCAGCAGCTCTCTTGGGACTAGCTCTTTCAATGAGCAGTTCTTC CASSSLGTSSFNEQFF TRBJ2-1 TRBD2 - TRBV7-8
TGTGCCAGCCTATCGGCTAGCGGGATTTCCTACGAGCAGTACTTC CASLSASGISYEQYF TRBJ2-7 TRBD2 few TRBV2
TGCGCCAGCAGCCTGTGGACTAGCGGTCGAGAGACCCAGTACTTC CASSLWTSGRETQYF TRBJ2-5 TRBD2 - TRBV4-3
TGCGCCAGCAGCCGGACAGGGAGCAGCGAAAAACTGTTTTTT CASSRTGSSEKLFF TRBJ1-4 TRBD1 - TRBV4-1
TGTGCCAGCAGTTTAGCGGCAGGGCGAGAGCAGTACTTC CASSLAAGREQYF TRBJ2-7 - few TRBV28
TGTGCCAGCTCACCGGGGACTCAAGTTTACGAGCAGTACTTC CASSPGTQVYEQYF TRBJ2-7 - - TRBV18
TGTGCCAGCAGCATCTCGGTCGGGATCAAAGGAGACGAGCAGTACTTC CASSISVGIKGDEQYF TRBJ2-7 - - TRBV13
TGTGCCAGCAGCCCGGACAGGGGAGTAGAGACCCAGTACTTC CASSPDRGVETQYF TRBJ2-5 TRBD1 - TRBV9
TGCGCCAGCAGCCAAGATATGGGCGCTGAAGCTTTCTTT CASSQDMGAEAFF TRBJ1-1 - - TRBV4-1
TGTGCCAGCAGCTTAGGAGGGACAGGGGGCTTGGGGGAGCAGTACTTC CASSLGGTGGLGEQYF TRBJ2-7 TRBD1 - TRBV7-2
TGTGCCAGCAGCTTATCCCCAGGGGGGACTGAAGCTTTCTTT CASSLSPGGTEAFF TRBJ1-1 TRBD1 few TRBV11-3
TGCGCCAGCAGCCAATATTTGGAGAATGAGCAGTTCTTC CASSQYLENEQFF TRBJ2-1 - few TRBV4-1
TGCGCCAGCAGCCGGACAGCGCCACGGACGGACTCCTACGAGCAGTACTTC CASSRTAPRTDSYEQYF TRBJ2-7 - - TRBV4-3
TGCAGCGCCGAGGCAGGGGGAAATGAGCAGTTCTTC CSAEAGGNEQFF TRBJ2-1 TRBD1 - TRBV29-1
TGTGCCAGCAGCTTACTAGGGGGCGAGCAGTACTTC CASSLLGGEQYF TRBJ2-7 - few TRBV11-3
TGCGCCAGCAGCGCTAGGACAGGGAGTAGGGAGTACTTC CASSARTGSREYF TRBJ2-5 TRBD1 - TRBV10-2
TGTGCCAGCAGTTCACCGACTAGCGGGTCCTACGAGCAGTACTTC CASSSPTSGSYEQYF TRBJ2-7 TRBD2 - TRBV6-6
TGTGCCAGCAGCCCCGGGACAGGGGTCACCGGGGAGCTGTTTTTT CASSPGTGVTGELFF TRBJ2-2 TRBD1 - TRBV5-6
TGTGCCAGCACCCTGGAGGACTCTTCAGGCGAGCAGTTCTTC CASTLEDSSGEQFF TRBJ2-1 - - TRBV2
TGTGCCAGTAAAGACGGAGGGGGGGCAGCCAAAAACATTCAGTACTTC CASKDGGGAAKNIQYF TRBJ2-4 - - TRBV19
TGTGCCAGCAGCCCGGGACTAGCGGTTAACAATGAGCAGTTCTTC CASSPGLAVNNEQFF TRBJ2-1 TRBD2 once TRBV7-2
TGTGCCAGCAGCCCGAGCGGGGGGCTCTCTAGCACAGATACGCAGTATTTT CASSPSGGLSSTDTQYF TRBJ2-3 TRBD2 - TRBV7-2
TGTGCCACAAACCGGGACAGGGCCCTGAACACTGAAGCTTTCTTT CATNRDRALNTEAFF TRBJ1-1 TRBD1 - TRBV5-4
TGTGCCAGCAGTTACTCGACCCAGGGGGCGGGGGAGCAGTACTTC CASSYSTQGAGEQYF TRBJ2-7 TRBD1 few TRBV6-6
TGTGCCAGCAGCAACTTCGGGACTGCGGTAGATACGCAGTATTTT CASSNFGTAVDTQYF TRBJ2-3 - - TRBV7-2
TGTGCCAGTAGTTATAGTTGGGCAGCAATTCCATGGTCTGGGGCCAACGTCCTGACTTTC CASSYSWAAIPWSGANVLTF TRBJ2-6 - - TRBV19
TGTGCCAGCAGTGCAGTTGCCTACGAGCAGTACTTC CASSAVAYEQYF TRBJ2-7 - - TRBV6-6
TGTGCTAGCAGCTTAGGGGCGGGAGGAACCTACGAGCAGTACTTC CASSLGAGGTYEQYF TRBJ2-7 TRBD2 - TRBV7-7
TGTGCCAGCTCAGTCGCTACAGGGGTGTCCTACGAGCAGTACTTC CASSVATGVSYEQYF TRBJ2-7 TRBD1 - TRBV2
TGTGCCAGTAATGGGGGCGGTGAAAAACTGTTTTTT CASNGGGEKLFF TRBJ1-4 - - TRBV19
TGTGCCAGTAGCGGGGGGAGTATAGAGCAGTACTTC CASSGGSIEQYF TRBJ2-7 TRBD2 - TRBV19
TGTGCCAGCTCACCGTCCGGGGGTCCTGGGGCCAACGTCCTGACTTTC CASSPSGGPGANVLTF TRBJ2-6 - - TRBV18
TGCGCCAGCAGCCAAGAGGTTAGCGGGGCCACCTACGAGCAGTACTTC CASSQEVSGATYEQYF TRBJ2-7 TRBD2 - TRBV4-1
TGCGCCAGCAGCTCACTAGCGGGGGGGCCGGAGACCCAGTACTTC CASSSLAGGPETQYF TRBJ2-5 TRBD2 - TRBV5-1
TGTGCCAGTACCGCCGGGGGGCGAGGAAACACCATATATTTT CASTAGGRGNTIYF TRBJ1-3 - - TRBV19
TGCGCCAGCAGCCAAGGGGGGGGCAGAGCTAACTATGGCTACACCTTC CASSQGGGRANYGYTF TRBJ1-2 - - TRBV4-1
TGTGCCAGCAGCGACTCGACAGGGAATGGCTACACCTTC CASSDSTGNGYTF TRBJ1-2 TRBD1 - TRBV9
TGTGCCAGTAGTCCCGGGGGAGGCCTCAATGAGCAGTTCTTC CASSPGGGLNEQFF TRBJ2-1 - - TRBV19
TGTGCCAGCTCAACGGGACAGGAGTATGGCTACACCTTC CASSTGQEYGYTF TRBJ1-2 TRBD1 - TRBV18
TGTGCCAGCAGCCGCACCCGGGGAACAGGGGGTTACACCATATATTTT CASSRTRGTGGYTIYF TRBJ1-3 TRBD1 - TRBV11-2
TGTGCCAGCAGCCCCCGTGGGCACACTGAAGCTTTCTTT CASSPRGHTEAFF TRBJ1-1 - few TRBV11-2
TGTGCCAGCAGCGCCCGACAGGGGCAACAAGAGACCCAGTACTTC CASSARQGQQETQYF TRBJ2-5 TRBD1 - TRBV9
TGTGCCAGCAGCCAGGGCGGGTTTGCTTTCGCGAACACCGGGGAGCTGTTTTTT CASSQGGFAFANTGELFF TRBJ2-2 - - TRBV14
TGTGCCAGCAGCTTAAATGCGGAGAATGAGCAGTTCTTC CASSLNAENEQFF TRBJ2-1 - - TRBV11-3
TGTGCCAGCAGCTTCACATGGGACCCGGGGGTCTACGAGCAGTACTTC CASSFTWDPGVYEQYF TRBJ2-7 - once TRBV5-5
TGTGCCAGCAGCAAAACGGGGGGAGGGCTTGGGAATACAGATACGCAGTATTTT CASSKTGGGLGNTDTQYF TRBJ2-3 TRBD2 - TRBV9
TGTGCCAGCAGCTTGAGCGGGTCAGCAGGGATAAGGGGAAAACTGTTTTTT CASSLSGSAGIRGKLFF TRBJ1-4 - - TRBV5-4
TGTGCCAGCAGCCAAGGGTCCTCGGGTTTCGAGCAGTACTTC CASSQGSSGFEQYF TRBJ2-7 - - TRBV14